This T cell receptor beta chain is drawn from a study of memory CD4+ T cells and cytomegalovirus serostatus. The study's findings and limits: Median bootstrapped AUC for CMV status was about 0.95 originally, less than 0.92 US-trained.

Sequencing used immunoSEQ multiplex PCR; TCRdb keeps in-frame clones, though not all of them. The table lists 40,000 to 60,000 clones, around 80% of them singletons. CDR1 and CDR2 from the germline V gene are SGHVS and FNYEAQ. V was pared by 1 base and J by 0 bases, with 12 bases between. The CDR3 covers 16 residues. Note on this clone: Its target is not known.

The sort gate was single viable CD3+CD4+CD8-CD45RO+ cells for memory CD4+ T cells. Serostatus was set by detecting CMV pp150, pp28, p38, p52 IgG. Specimen: memory CD4+ T cells from blood. J is TRBJ1-2 and V is TRBV7-6, with D possibly being TRBD1 (5 bases). The sequence came from an adult in good health and CMV-seronegative. The CDR3 region has the DNA TGTGCCAGCAGCTTAGGGGGGACGGAAACTAACTATGGCTACACCTTC. This gives the protein CASSLGGTETNYGYTF.